Described below is a single T cell receptor (beta chain) sequence and its context. In the authors' workflow: How many nucleated cells were present was estimated from reference gene primer amplification. Libraries were prepared by immunoSEQ multiplex PCR; TCRdb keeps only in-frame clonotypes and omits some of them. V and J calls and clone size are given by that table; D and trimming were obtained from the DNA. Among more than 120,000 clones listed, approximately 80% were seen once. The sample is drawn from a study of blood T cell repertoires in COVID-19. Across the whole study: The study drew acute and convalescent COVID-19 samples from the United States, Italy and Spain. PBMCs, B-cell-depleted T cells, or T cells were the source of the cDNA or gDNA that made up the material.

V was pared by 3 bases and J by 5 bases, with 7 bases of the junction left unmatched. Germline CDR1 is MDHEN and CDR2 is SYDVKM. The CDR3 totals 14 residues. The sequencing input was peripheral blood. The V gene is TRBV28, the J gene TRBJ2-7, with 7 bases aligning to TRBD1. This clonotype was sampled from a human donor in a cohort sampled during active COVID-19. CDR3 nucleotide sequence: TGTGCCAGCAGTTTCAGGGGGAAAGGGGACGAGCAGTACTTC. It yields the protein CASSFRGKGDEQYF.